The clone carrying this TCR beta chain has only one observation. This CDR3 is 17 amino acids long. Trimming removed 2 bases from V and 2 bases from J; junction bases left unmatched: 10. Germline V CDR1 and CDR2: MNHEY, SMNVEV (reference sequence). These data come from a study of immune cell composition in non-small cell lung cancer. Produced via immunoSEQ multiplex PCR; TCRdb's table is partial and in-frame only. This sample has approximately 8,000 clones, with around 78% found just once. The sequence was collected from a human donor with non-small cell lung cancer. V usage is TRBV27 and J usage is TRBJ2-3, with 7 bases fitting TRBD1. The sample was lung tumor tissue. The chain's CDR3 is CASSLNHRGPSTDTQYF. Written as DNA, the CDR3 is TGTGCCAGCAGTTTAAATCACAGGGGACCCTCCACAGATACGCAGTATTTT.